This TCR beta chain originates from a study of blood T cell repertoires in COVID-19. Data came from immunoSEQ multiplex PCR; TCRdb stores just in-frame clones and leaves some out. The table includes roughly 220,000 clones, more than 75% detected once. CDR1 and CDR2 from the germline V gene are MRHNA and SNTAGT. Trimming pared 2 bases from V and 0 bases from J, leaving 9 bases between. This CDR3 has 15 amino acids. This chain connects TRBV6-4 to TRBJ2-3; TRBD2 is a possible D gene (6 bases). The material sequenced was PBMCs or T cells enriched from blood (not recorded which). This receptor was taken from a man aged 25-40 years with acute COVID-19. The chain's CDR3 is CASSDGGISTDTQYF. In nucleotides, the CDR3 is TGTGCCAGCAGTGACGGGGGGATAAGCACAGATACGCAGTATTTT.